The rows below give T cell receptor beta chains drawn from one sample of a study of blood T cell repertoires in COVID-19. Libraries were prepared by immunoSEQ multiplex PCR; TCRdb keeps only in-frame clonotypes and omits some of them. This table has around 300,000 clones, around 91% appearing once. Material: PBMCs or T cells enriched from blood (not recorded which). Receptors originate from a woman younger than 30 who had recovered from COVID-19. Both conserved end residues are part of each CDR3. D genes are given only for firm matches. Where a row states a size, it is once, few, many or the class of an expanded clone; other rows omit it.

clone_size: once
j_call: TRBJ2-2
v_call: TRBV5-4
d_call: -
cdr3_aa: CASSLGSTGELFF
cdr3_nt: TGTGCCAGCAGCTTGGGTTCGACCGGGGAGCTGTTTTTT

clone_size: once
j_call: TRBJ1-3
v_call: TRBV11-2
d_call: -
cdr3_aa: CASSLGLLSGNTIYF
cdr3_nt: TGTGCCAGCAGCTTAGGTCTTCTCTCTGGAAACACCATATATTTT

clone_size: -
j_call: TRBJ1-2
v_call: TRBV13
d_call: -
cdr3_aa: CASSLGGEAHGYTF
cdr3_nt: TGTGCCAGCAGCTTAGGAGGTGAGGCGCATGGCTACACCTTC

clone_size: once
j_call: TRBJ2-5
v_call: TRBV3-1/TRBV3-2
d_call: TRBD2
cdr3_aa: CASSQHASGVQETQYF
cdr3_nt: TGTGCCAGCAGCCAACACGCTAGCGGGGTACAAGAGACCCAGTACTTC

clone_size: -
j_call: TRBJ2-3
v_call: TRBV6-4
d_call: -
cdr3_aa: CASSVKPQGGGTDTQYF
cdr3_nt: TGTGCCAGCAGCGTTAAACCGCAGGGTGGCGGCACAGATACGCAGTATTTT

clone_size: -
j_call: TRBJ2-5
v_call: TRBV11-2
d_call: TRBD2
cdr3_aa: CASSSGTKFAETQYF
cdr3_nt: TGTGCCAGCAGCTCCGGGACTAAATTTGCCGAGACCCAGTACTTC

clone_size: -
j_call: TRBJ1-5
v_call: TRBV3-1/TRBV3-2
d_call: -
cdr3_aa: CASSPRRGQPQHF
cdr3_nt: TGTGCCAGCAGCCCTAGACGAGGTCAGCCCCAGCATTTT

clone_size: -
j_call: TRBJ2-7
v_call: TRBV9
d_call: -
cdr3_aa: CASSRGGRSSYEQYF
cdr3_nt: TGTGCCAGCAGCAGGGGGGGAAGGAGCTCCTACGAGCAGTACTTC

clone_size: -
j_call: TRBJ2-7
v_call: TRBV18
d_call: TRBD2
cdr3_aa: CASSPAGGGSYEQYF
cdr3_nt: TGTGCCAGCTCACCAGCTGGCGGGGGCTCCTACGAGCAGTACTTC

clone_size: once
j_call: TRBJ2-6
v_call: TRBV5-1
d_call: -
cdr3_aa: CASTPLLSNSGANVLTF
cdr3_nt: TGCGCCAGCACCCCCCTCCTATCCAACTCTGGGGCCAACGTCCTGACTTTC

clone_size: once
j_call: TRBJ2-7
v_call: TRBV7-3
d_call: TRBD2
cdr3_aa: CASSLTSGGAEQYF
cdr3_nt: TGTGCCAGCAGCTTAACTAGCGGGGGGGCCGAGCAGTACTTC

clone_size: -
j_call: TRBJ2-7
v_call: TRBV5-1
d_call: -
cdr3_aa: CASSFGPGGEQYF
cdr3_nt: TGCGCCAGCAGCTTTGGTCCGGGTGGCGAGCAGTACTTC

clone_size: -
j_call: TRBJ2-5
v_call: TRBV19
d_call: TRBD2
cdr3_aa: CASSSILTSGGQGETQYF
cdr3_nt: TGTGCCAGTAGTTCAATTCTAACTAGCGGGGGGCAGGGAGAGACCCAGTACTTC

clone_size: -
j_call: TRBJ1-2
v_call: TRBV9
d_call: -
cdr3_aa: CASSVTGSYGYTF
cdr3_nt: TGTGCCAGCAGCGTAACCGGGAGCTATGGCTACACCTTC

clone_size: -
j_call: TRBJ1-6
v_call: TRBV5-1
d_call: TRBD1
cdr3_aa: CASSLAGQGMAPHF
cdr3_nt: TGCGCCAGCAGCTTGGCGGGACAGGGGATGGCCCCCCACTTT

clone_size: -
j_call: TRBJ1-4
v_call: TRBV29-1
d_call: TRBD1
cdr3_aa: CSVSDRGTPATNEKLFF
cdr3_nt: TGCAGCGTCTCGGACAGGGGGACTCCTGCAACTAATGAAAAACTGTTTTTT

clone_size: -
j_call: TRBJ1-1
v_call: TRBV18
d_call: TRBD1
cdr3_aa: CASSPSGGADTEAFF
cdr3_nt: TGTGCCAGCTCACCATCAGGGGGCGCGGACACTGAAGCTTTCTTT

clone_size: -
j_call: TRBJ2-5
v_call: TRBV3-1/TRBV3-2
d_call: TRBD2
cdr3_aa: CASSHWTSGGQAGETQYF
cdr3_nt: TGTGCCAGCAGCCACTGGACTAGCGGGGGACAGGCCGGAGAGACCCAGTACTTC

clone_size: -
j_call: TRBJ1-1
v_call: TRBV27
d_call: -
cdr3_aa: CASSHLGWARTEAFF
cdr3_nt: TGTGCCAGCAGCCACCTTGGGTGGGCCCGCACTGAAGCTTTCTTT

clone_size: -
j_call: TRBJ1-1
v_call: TRBV7-8
d_call: -
cdr3_aa: CASSPFWADPFSEAFF
cdr3_nt: TGTGCCAGCAGCCCCTTTTGGGCAGACCCATTCTCTGAAGCTTTCTTT

clone_size: -
j_call: TRBJ1-1
v_call: TRBV2
d_call: TRBD1
cdr3_aa: CASSEQGAVNTEAFF
cdr3_nt: TGTGCCAGCAGTGAGCAGGGGGCAGTGAACACTGAAGCTTTCTTT

clone_size: -
j_call: TRBJ2-1
v_call: TRBV19
d_call: TRBD2
cdr3_aa: CASSSPSGGGLSYNEQFF
cdr3_nt: TGTGCCAGTAGTTCTCCTAGCGGGGGTGGCCTCTCCTACAATGAGCAGTTCTTC

clone_size: -
j_call: TRBJ1-1
v_call: TRBV11-1
d_call: -
cdr3_aa: CASSREVYGTEAFF
cdr3_nt: TGTGCCAGCAGCCGAGAGGTTTATGGCACTGAAGCTTTCTTT

clone_size: -
j_call: TRBJ1-4
v_call: TRBV7-8
d_call: -
cdr3_aa: CASSLVHGEKLFF
cdr3_nt: TGTGCCAGCAGCTTAGTGCACGGGGAAAAACTGTTTTTT

clone_size: -
j_call: TRBJ1-2
v_call: TRBV5-1
d_call: -
cdr3_aa: CASSQTGNYGYTF
cdr3_nt: TGCGCCAGCAGCCAAACAGGGAACTATGGCTACACCTTC

clone_size: -
j_call: TRBJ1-1
v_call: TRBV5-1
d_call: -
cdr3_aa: CASSLISQGQDTEAFF
cdr3_nt: TGCGCCAGCAGCTTGATCTCCCAGGGCCAAGACACTGAAGCTTTCTTT

clone_size: few
j_call: TRBJ2-3
v_call: TRBV6-2/TRBV6-3
d_call: -
cdr3_aa: CASSRSTDTQYF
cdr3_nt: TGTGCCAGCAGTCGGAGCACAGATACGCAGTATTTT

clone_size: -
j_call: TRBJ2-5
v_call: TRBV21-1
d_call: -
cdr3_aa: CASSAGQCQGTQYF
cdr3_nt: TGTGCCAGCAGCGCAGGACAGTGTCAGGGGACCCAGTACTTC

clone_size: -
j_call: TRBJ1-1
v_call: TRBV7-2
d_call: -
cdr3_aa: CASSQSFYTEAFF
cdr3_nt: TGTGCCAGCAGCCAGTCCTTTTACACTGAAGCTTTCTTT

clone_size: -
j_call: TRBJ2-5
v_call: TRBV5-4
d_call: TRBD2
cdr3_aa: CASSLGLAQQETQYF
cdr3_nt: TGTGCCAGCAGCCTGGGACTAGCGCAGCAAGAGACCCAGTACTTC

clone_size: few
j_call: TRBJ1-2
v_call: TRBV20-1
d_call: TRBD1
cdr3_aa: CSASSRGRDYGYTF
cdr3_nt: TGCAGTGCTAGTTCTAGGGGGCGAGACTATGGCTACACCTTC

clone_size: few
j_call: TRBJ2-7
v_call: TRBV5-5
d_call: -
cdr3_aa: CASSPTPRAFYEQYF
cdr3_nt: TGTGCCAGCAGCCCCACACCCAGGGCCTTTTACGAGCAGTACTTC

clone_size: -
j_call: TRBJ2-3
v_call: TRBV18
d_call: TRBD1
cdr3_aa: CASSPGRQGSTDTQYF
cdr3_nt: TGTGCCAGCTCACCAGGGCGACAGGGAAGCACAGATACGCAGTATTTT

clone_size: few
j_call: TRBJ1-5
v_call: TRBV5-5
d_call: -
cdr3_aa: CASSLEPGRHNQPQHF
cdr3_nt: TGTGCCAGCAGCTTGGAGCCCGGAAGACATAATCAGCCCCAGCATTTT

clone_size: -
j_call: TRBJ1-4
v_call: TRBV9
d_call: TRBD1
cdr3_aa: CASSPQGAGAGEKLFF
cdr3_nt: TGTGCCAGCAGCCCCCAGGGGGCGGGGGCAGGTGAAAAACTGTTTTTT

clone_size: once
j_call: TRBJ2-5
v_call: TRBV11-2
d_call: TRBD2
cdr3_aa: CASSSPRTSGGAGETQYF
cdr3_nt: TGTGCCAGCAGCTCCCCACGGACTAGCGGGGGGGCGGGAGAGACCCAGTACTTC

clone_size: once
j_call: TRBJ1-2
v_call: TRBV7-9
d_call: -
cdr3_aa: CASSSRTSSSGYTF
cdr3_nt: TGTGCCAGCAGCTCCCGGACATCCTCCAGTGGCTACACCTTC

clone_size: -
j_call: TRBJ1-1
v_call: TRBV7-9
d_call: -
cdr3_aa: CASSLAAVNTEAFF
cdr3_nt: TGTGCCAGCAGCTTGGCCGCGGTGAACACTGAAGCTTTCTTT

clone_size: -
j_call: TRBJ1-2
v_call: TRBV4-1
d_call: -
cdr3_aa: CASSQGRTGFYGYTF
cdr3_nt: TGCGCCAGCAGCCAAGGGAGGACGGGGTTCTATGGCTACACCTTC

clone_size: -
j_call: TRBJ1-4
v_call: TRBV5-1
d_call: -
cdr3_aa: CASSETPTNEKLFF
cdr3_nt: TGCGCCAGCAGCGAGACACCAACTAATGAAAAACTGTTTTTT

clone_size: -
j_call: TRBJ1-6
v_call: TRBV3-1/TRBV3-2
d_call: -
cdr3_aa: CASSRGSYNSPLHF
cdr3_nt: TGTGCCAGCAGCCGAGGCTCCTATAATTCACCCCTCCACTTT

clone_size: -
j_call: TRBJ2-7
v_call: TRBV6-1
d_call: TRBD2
cdr3_aa: CASSEAWQRGGGYEQYF
cdr3_nt: TGTGCCAGCAGTGAAGCTTGGCAGCGGGGGGGCGGCTACGAGCAGTACTTC

clone_size: few
j_call: TRBJ1-1
v_call: TRBV7-2
d_call: -
cdr3_aa: CASSFGRTLNTEAFF
cdr3_nt: TGTGCCAGCAGCTTCGGACGGACTTTGAACACTGAAGCTTTCTTT

clone_size: -
j_call: TRBJ1-2
v_call: TRBV2
d_call: -
cdr3_aa: CASSVAPGNGYTF
cdr3_nt: TGTGCCAGCAGTGTAGCCCCAGGGAATGGCTACACCTTC

clone_size: -
j_call: TRBJ1-1
v_call: TRBV28
d_call: TRBD1
cdr3_aa: CASRDRGRTEAFF
cdr3_nt: TGTGCCAGCCGGGACAGGGGTCGGACTGAAGCTTTCTTT

clone_size: -
j_call: TRBJ2-1
v_call: TRBV5-1
d_call: TRBD2
cdr3_aa: CASNLETSGGPQWEQFF
cdr3_nt: TGCGCCAGCAACTTGGAGACTAGCGGGGGGCCCCAGTGGGAGCAGTTCTTC